This T cell receptor (beta chain) was sequenced for a study of T cells in tuberculosis. In the study overall: Within 7 days of starting treatment, or before, PBMC were stored. General study results and limits: Using the GMM-specific repertoire gave 85% to 90% accuracy versus roughly 68% with motifs.

Remarks on this clone: The antigen is undetermined.

Clones were sequenced by immunoSEQ multiplex PCR, and TCRdb holds only the in-frame ones, with some missing. The sample has about 34,000 clones; approximately 94% are singletons. Germline assignment: CDR1 SGHAT and CDR2 FQNNGV. This CDR3 is built from 11 residues. V was pared by 3 bases and J by 7 bases, with 4 bases between. Time point here: new active TB diagnosis, blood taken before or within 7 days of starting treatment. The V gene is TRBV11-2, the J gene TRBJ2-1; D not resolved. This clonotype was obtained from an adult with tuberculosis. The sample in question was PBMCs, obtained at tuberculosis diagnosis. The DNA for the CDR3 is TGTGCCAGCAGCTTTCAGAATGAGCAGTTCTTC. Protein sequence: CASSFQNEQFF.